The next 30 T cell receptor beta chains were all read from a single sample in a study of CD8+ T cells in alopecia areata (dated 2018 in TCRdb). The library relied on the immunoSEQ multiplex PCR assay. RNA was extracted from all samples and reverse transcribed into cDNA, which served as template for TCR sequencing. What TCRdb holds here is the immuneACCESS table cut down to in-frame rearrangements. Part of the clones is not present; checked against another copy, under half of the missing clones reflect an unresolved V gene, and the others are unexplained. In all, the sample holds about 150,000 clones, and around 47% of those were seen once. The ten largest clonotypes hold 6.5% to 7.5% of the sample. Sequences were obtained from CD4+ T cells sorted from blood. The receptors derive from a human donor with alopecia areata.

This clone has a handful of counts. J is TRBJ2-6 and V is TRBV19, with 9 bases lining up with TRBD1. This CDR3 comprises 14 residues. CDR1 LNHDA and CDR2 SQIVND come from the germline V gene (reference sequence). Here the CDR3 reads CGTGQGSGANVLTF. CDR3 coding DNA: TGTGGTACTGGACAGGGGTCCGGGGCCAACGTCCTGACTTTC.

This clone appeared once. Here the CDR3 reads CASSPSRETQYF. CDR3 sequence (DNA): TGTGCCAGCAGTCCTAGCAGGGAGACCCAGTACTTC. The J gene is TRBJ2-5, the V gene TRBV27, with D possibly TRBD2 on 5 matching bases. Trimming took 5 bases from V and 5 from J, leaving 9 bases between them. From germline, CDR1 is MNHEY and CDR2 SMNVEV (reference sequence). This CDR3 has 12 amino acids.

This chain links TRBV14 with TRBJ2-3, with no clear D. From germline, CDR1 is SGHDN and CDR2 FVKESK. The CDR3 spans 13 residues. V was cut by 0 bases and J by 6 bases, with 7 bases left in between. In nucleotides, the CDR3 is TGTGCCAGCAGCCAAGATTTAGTGGATACGCAGTATTTT. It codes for CASSQDLVDTQYF. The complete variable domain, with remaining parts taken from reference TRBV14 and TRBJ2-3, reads EAGVTQFPSHSVIEKGQTVTLRCDPISGHDNLYWYRRVMGKEIKFLLHFVKESKQDESGMPNNRFLAERTGGTYSTLKVQPAELEDSGVYFCASSQDLVDTQYFGPGTRLTVL.

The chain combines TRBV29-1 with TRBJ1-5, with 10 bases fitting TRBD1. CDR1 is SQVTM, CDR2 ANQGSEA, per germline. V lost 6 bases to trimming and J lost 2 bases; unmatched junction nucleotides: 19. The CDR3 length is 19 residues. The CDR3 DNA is TGCAGCGTGGCCGGACAGGGGGTGGCCAGATTGGGCCGCAATCAGCCCCAGCATTTT. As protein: CSVAGQGVARLGRNQPQHF.

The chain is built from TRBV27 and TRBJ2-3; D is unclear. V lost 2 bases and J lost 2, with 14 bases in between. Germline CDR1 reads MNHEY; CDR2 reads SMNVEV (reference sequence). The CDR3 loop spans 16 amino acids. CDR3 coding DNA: TGTGCCAGCAGTTTAATTGGCAGAGCCAACACAGATACGCAGTATTTT. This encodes CASSLIGRANTDTQYF.

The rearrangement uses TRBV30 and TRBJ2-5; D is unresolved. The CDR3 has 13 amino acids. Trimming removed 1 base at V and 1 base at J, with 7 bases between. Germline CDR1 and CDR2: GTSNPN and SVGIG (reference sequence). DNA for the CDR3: TGTGCCTGGAGTGGAGCAGGCCAAGAGACCCAGTACTTC. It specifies CAWSGAGQETQYF.

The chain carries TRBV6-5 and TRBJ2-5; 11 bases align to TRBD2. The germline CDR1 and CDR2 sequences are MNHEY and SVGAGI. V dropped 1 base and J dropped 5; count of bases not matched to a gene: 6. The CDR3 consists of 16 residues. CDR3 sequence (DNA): TGTGCCAGCAGTTACTATAGCGGGAGGGCCCAGGAGACCCAGTACTTC. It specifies CASSYYSGRAQETQYF.

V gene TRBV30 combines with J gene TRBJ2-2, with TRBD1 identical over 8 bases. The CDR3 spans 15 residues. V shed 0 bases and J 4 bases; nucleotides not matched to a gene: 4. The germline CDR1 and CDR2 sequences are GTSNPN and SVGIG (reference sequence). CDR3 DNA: TGTGCCTGGAGTGTACCAGGGGGCCTCACCGGGGAGCTGTTTTTT. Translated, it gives CAWSVPGGLTGELFF.

CDR3 DNA sequence: TGTGCCAGCAGTCCGGACTACTCGAGCTCCTACGAGCAGTACTTC. It specifies CASSPDYSSSYEQYF. V gene TRBV27 combines with J gene TRBJ2-7; D perhaps matches TRBD2 (6 bases). CDR3 length: 15 amino acids. Germline V gene sequence: CDR1 MNHEY, CDR2 SMNVEV (reference sequence). V was clipped by 5 bases and J by 0 bases, with 14 bases between them.

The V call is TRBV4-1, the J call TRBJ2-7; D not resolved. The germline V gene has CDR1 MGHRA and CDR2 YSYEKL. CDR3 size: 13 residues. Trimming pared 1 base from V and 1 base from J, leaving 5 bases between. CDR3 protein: CASSQGTSYEQYF. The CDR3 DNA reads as TGCGCCAGCAGCCAAGGTACTTCCTACGAGCAGTACTTC.

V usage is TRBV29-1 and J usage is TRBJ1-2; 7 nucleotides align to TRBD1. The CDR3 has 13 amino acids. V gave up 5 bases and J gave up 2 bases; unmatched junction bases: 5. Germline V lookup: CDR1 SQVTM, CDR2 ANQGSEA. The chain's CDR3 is CSVRGQLNYGYTF. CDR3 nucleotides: TGCAGCGTTAGGGGGCAACTAAACTATGGCTACACCTTC. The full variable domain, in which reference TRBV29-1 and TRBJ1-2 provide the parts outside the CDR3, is SAVISQKPSRDICQRGTSLTIQCQVDSQVTMMFWYRQQPGQSLTLIATANQGSEATYESGFVIDKFPISRPNLTFSTLTVSNMSPEDSSIYLCSVRGQLNYGYTFGSGTRLTVV.

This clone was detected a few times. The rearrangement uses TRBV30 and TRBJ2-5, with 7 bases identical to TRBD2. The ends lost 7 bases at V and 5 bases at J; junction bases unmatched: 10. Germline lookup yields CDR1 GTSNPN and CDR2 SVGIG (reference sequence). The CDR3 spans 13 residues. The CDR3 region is CAFVAGVWETQYF. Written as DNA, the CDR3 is TGTGCCTTCGTGGCGGGAGTGTGGGAGACCCAGTACTTC.

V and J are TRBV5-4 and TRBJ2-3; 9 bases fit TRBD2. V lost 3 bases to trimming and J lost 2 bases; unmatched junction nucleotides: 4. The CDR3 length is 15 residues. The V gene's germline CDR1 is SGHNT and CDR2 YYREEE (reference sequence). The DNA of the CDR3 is TGTGCCAGCAGCTCGTTAGCGGGAGTCACAGATACGCAGTATTTT. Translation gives CASSSLAGVTDTQYF.

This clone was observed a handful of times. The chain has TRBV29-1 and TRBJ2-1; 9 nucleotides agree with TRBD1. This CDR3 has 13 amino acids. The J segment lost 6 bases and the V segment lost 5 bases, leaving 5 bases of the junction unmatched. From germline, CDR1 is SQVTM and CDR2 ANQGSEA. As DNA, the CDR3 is TGCAGCGTTACAAGACAGGGGGGCAATGAGCAGTTCTTC. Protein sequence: CSVTRQGGNEQFF.

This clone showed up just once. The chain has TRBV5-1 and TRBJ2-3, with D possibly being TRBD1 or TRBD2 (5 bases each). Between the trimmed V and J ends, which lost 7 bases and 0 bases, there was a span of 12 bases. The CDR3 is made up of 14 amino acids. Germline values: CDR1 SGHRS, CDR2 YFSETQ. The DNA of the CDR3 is TGCGCCAGCCGGACGGGACCCAGCACAGATACGCAGTATTTT. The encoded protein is CASRTGPSTDTQYF.

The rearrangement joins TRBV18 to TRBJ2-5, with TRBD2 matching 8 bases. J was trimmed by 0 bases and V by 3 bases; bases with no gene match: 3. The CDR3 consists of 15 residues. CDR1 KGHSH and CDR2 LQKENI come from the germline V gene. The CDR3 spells CASSPVAGYQETQYF. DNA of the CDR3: TGTGCCAGCTCACCGGTAGCGGGATACCAAGAGACCCAGTACTTC.

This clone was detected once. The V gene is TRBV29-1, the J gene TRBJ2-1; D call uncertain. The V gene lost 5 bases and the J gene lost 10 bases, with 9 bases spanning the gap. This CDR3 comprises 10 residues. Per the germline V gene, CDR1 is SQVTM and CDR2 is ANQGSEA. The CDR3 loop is CSVMTGEQFF. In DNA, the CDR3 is TGCAGCGTTATGACCGGAGAGCAGTTCTTC.

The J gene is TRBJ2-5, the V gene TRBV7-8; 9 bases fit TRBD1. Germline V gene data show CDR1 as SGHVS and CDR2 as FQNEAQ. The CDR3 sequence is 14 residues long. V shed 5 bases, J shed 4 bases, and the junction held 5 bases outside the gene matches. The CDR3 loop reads CASSRGQGPETQYF. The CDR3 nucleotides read TGTGCCAGCAGCCGGGGACAGGGCCCAGAGACCCAGTACTTC. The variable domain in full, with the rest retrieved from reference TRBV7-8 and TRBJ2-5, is GAGVSQSPRYKVAKRGQDVALRCDPISGHVSLFWYQQALGQGPEFLTYFQNEAQLDKSGLPSDRFFAERPEGSVSTLKIQRTQQEDSAVYLCASSRGQGPETQYFGPGTRLLVL.

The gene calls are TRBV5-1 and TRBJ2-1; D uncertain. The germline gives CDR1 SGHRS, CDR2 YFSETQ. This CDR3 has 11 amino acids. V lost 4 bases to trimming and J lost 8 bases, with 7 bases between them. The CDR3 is CASSLRDEQFF. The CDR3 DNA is TGCGCCAGCAGCCTGCGCGATGAGCAGTTCTTC.

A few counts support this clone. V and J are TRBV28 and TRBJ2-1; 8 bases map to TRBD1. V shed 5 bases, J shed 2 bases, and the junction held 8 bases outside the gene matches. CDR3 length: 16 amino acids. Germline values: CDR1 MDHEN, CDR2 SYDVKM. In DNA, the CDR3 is TGTGCCAGCAGTCCATGGGACAGGCAAACCTACAATGAGCAGTTCTTC. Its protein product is CASSPWDRQTYNEQFF.

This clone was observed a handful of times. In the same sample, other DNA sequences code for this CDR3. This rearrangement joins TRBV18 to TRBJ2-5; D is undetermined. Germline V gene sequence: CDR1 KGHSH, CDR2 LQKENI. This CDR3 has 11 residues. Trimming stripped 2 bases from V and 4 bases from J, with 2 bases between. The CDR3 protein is CASSPRETQYF. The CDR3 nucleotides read TGTGCCAGCTCACCAAGAGAGACCCAGTACTTC. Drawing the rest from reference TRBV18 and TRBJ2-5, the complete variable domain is NAGVMQNPRHLVRRRGQEARLRCSPMKGHSHVYWYRQLPEEGLKFMVYLQKENIIDESGMPKERFSAEFPKEGPSILRIQQVVRGDSAAYFCASSPRETQYFGPGTRLLVL.

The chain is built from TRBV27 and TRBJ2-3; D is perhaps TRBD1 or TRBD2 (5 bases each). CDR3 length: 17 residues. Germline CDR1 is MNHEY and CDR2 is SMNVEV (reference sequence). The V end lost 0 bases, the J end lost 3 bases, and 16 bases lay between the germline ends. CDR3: CASSLSIGAKGTDTQYF. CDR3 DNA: TGTGCCAGCAGTTTATCTATCGGGGCCAAAGGGACAGATACGCAGTATTTT.

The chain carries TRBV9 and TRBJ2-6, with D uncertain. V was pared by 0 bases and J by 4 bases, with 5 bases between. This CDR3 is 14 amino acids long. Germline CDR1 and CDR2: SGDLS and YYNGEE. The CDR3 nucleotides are TGTGCCAGCAGCGTAGAATTCGGGGCCAACGTCCTGACTTTC. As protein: CASSVEFGANVLTF.

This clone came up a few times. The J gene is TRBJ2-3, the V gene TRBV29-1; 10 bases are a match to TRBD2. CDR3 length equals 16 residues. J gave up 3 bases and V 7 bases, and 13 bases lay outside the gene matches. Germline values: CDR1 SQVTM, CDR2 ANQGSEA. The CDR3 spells CSEKARLAGVTDTQYF. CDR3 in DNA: TGCAGCGAAAAAGCCCGGCTAGCGGGAGTAACAGATACGCAGTATTTT.

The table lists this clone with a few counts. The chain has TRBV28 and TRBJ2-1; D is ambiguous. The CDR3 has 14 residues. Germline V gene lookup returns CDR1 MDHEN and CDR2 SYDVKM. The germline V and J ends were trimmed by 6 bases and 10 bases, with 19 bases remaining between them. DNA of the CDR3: TGTGCCAGCAGCCCTTCTCTAGTGGGTACGGAGCAGTTCTTC. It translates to CASSPSLVGTEQFF.

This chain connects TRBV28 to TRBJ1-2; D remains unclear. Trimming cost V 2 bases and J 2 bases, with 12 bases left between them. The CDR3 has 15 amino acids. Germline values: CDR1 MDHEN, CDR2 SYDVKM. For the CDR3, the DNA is TGTGCCAGCAGTTTAGTTCGGAGGCTCAACTATGGCTACACCTTC. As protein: CASSLVRRLNYGYTF.

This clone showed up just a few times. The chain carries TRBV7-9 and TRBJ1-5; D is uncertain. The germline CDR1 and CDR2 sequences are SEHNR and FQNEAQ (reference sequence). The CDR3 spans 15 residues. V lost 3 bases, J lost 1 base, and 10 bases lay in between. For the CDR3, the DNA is TGTGCCAGCAGCTTGGGTCAAGGGAGCAATCAGCCCCAGCATTTT. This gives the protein CASSLGQGSNQPQHF. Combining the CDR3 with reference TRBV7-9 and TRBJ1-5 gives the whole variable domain DTGVSQNPRHKITKRGQNVTFRCDPISEHNRLYWYRQTLGQGPEFLTYFQNEAQLEKSRLLSDRFSAERPKGSFSTLEIQRTEQGDSAMYLCASSLGQGSNQPQHFGDGTRLSIL.

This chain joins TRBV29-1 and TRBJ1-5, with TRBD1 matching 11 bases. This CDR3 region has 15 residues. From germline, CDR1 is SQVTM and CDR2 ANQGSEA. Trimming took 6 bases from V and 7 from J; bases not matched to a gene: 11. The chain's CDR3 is CSVGGGQGAGQPQHF. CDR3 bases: TGCAGCGTAGGCGGTGGACAGGGGGCAGGACAGCCCCAGCATTTT.

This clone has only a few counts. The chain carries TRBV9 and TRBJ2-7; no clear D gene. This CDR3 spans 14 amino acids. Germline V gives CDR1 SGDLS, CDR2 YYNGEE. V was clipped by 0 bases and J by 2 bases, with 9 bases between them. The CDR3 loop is CASSVGLGPYEQYF. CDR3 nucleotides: TGTGCCAGCAGCGTAGGTCTCGGTCCCTACGAGCAGTACTTC.

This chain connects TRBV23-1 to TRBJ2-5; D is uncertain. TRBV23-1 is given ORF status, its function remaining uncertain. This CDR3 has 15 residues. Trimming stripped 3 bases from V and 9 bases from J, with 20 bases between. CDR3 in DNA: TGCGCCAGCAGTCAGGGCAGATACACCTCATTGGCCCAGTACTTC. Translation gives CASSQGRYTSLAQYF.